Listed here is a single T cell receptor (beta chain). Using immunoSEQ multiplex PCR, the repertoire was profiled, and TCRdb retains in-frame clones only, with some absent. The sample carries tens of thousands of clones, approximately 92% recorded once. This sample was included in a study of technical replicates of blood from several donors. This TCR was sampled from a human donor in good health. The specimen sequenced was T cells isolated from PBMCs.

CDR3 DNA sequence: TGTGCCACCAAAGACAGGGGCCACACTGAAGCTTTCTTT. It yields the protein CATKDRGHTEAFF. The chain carries TRBV27 and TRBJ1-1; 8 bases are a match to TRBD1. Germline CDR1 reads MNHEY; CDR2 reads SMNVEV (reference sequence). V lost 10 bases, J lost 3 bases, and 7 bases stayed unmatched. The CDR3 has 13 amino acids.